Included here is one T cell receptor (beta chain) sequence, with context. In germline, CDR1 is MNHNS, CDR2 SASEGT. The CDR3 totals 14 residues. V shed 2 bases, J shed 7 bases, and the junction held 4 bases outside the gene matches. These data are taken from a study of blood T cell repertoires in COVID-19. This table comes from immunoSEQ multiplex PCR, and its TCRdb copy is limited to in-frame clones, with some not included. Found here are 160,000 or so clones, approximately 80% of them singletons; the top ten hold under 7%. The V and J genes are TRBV6-1 and TRBJ1-5, with 8 bases identical to TRBD1. This sequence was found in a man aged 35 to 55 who had recovered from COVID-19. The sample comprised PBMCs or T cells enriched from blood (not recorded which). CDR3 residues: CASSEIGQGQPQHF. CDR3 DNA: TGTGCCAGCAGTGAAATCGGACAGGGACAGCCCCAGCATTTT.